This T cell receptor beta chain is drawn from a study of response to subunit inactivated influenza vaccine. TCRdb used MiXCR to reprocess the RT-PCR reads, holding one entry per CDR3 protein. The sample gives about 520,000 distinct CDR3 sequences, approximately 7.3% of which show up once; 13% is in the top ten. This clonotype was seen at least ten times. Its antigen is unknown. Per germline, CDR1 KGHSH and CDR2 LQKENI. V dropped 4 bases and J dropped 2 bases, with 14 bases sitting between them. CDR3 length equals 16 residues. Study-wide findings and caveats: The study's authors posited that every seasonal influenza vaccination enlists few new T cells.

V gene TRBV18 combines with J gene TRBJ2-2, with a possible D match to TRBD1 (5 bases). The sequencing here drew on PBMCs from blood, taken about 23 months after vaccination. The sequence was collected from a man aged 50 to 75 who received an inactivated influenza vaccine. This CDR3 reads CASSLYRQINTGELFF. CDR3 nucleotides: TGTGCCAGCTCACTCTATCGACAGATTAACACCGGGGAGCTGTTTTTT.